Below, 7 T cell receptor beta chains from the same sample are listed, as sequenced in a study of graft-versus-host responses after intestinal transplantation. Profiling relied on immunoSEQ multiplex PCR, and the TCRdb table lists in-frame clones only, not all of them. The table includes roughly 20,000 clones, roughly 44% detected once. The plating included roughly 200,000 irradiated, violet-dye-labeled stimulator cells together with roughly 200,000 CFSE-labeled responder cells. This sample comprised alloreactive CD8+ T cells from a mixed lymphocyte reaction culture, obtained before transplantation. Subset specified: CFSE-low proliferating T cells sorted from roughly 6-day pre-transplant mixed lymphocyte reaction (GvH or HvG direction). Receptor source: a human patient who was an organ donor for intestinal transplantation.

The chain is built from TRBV6-4 and TRBJ2-3; 7 bases match TRBD2. V lost 6 bases and J lost 3; bases outside the gene matches: 6. Germline V gene lookup returns CDR1 MRHNA and CDR2 SNTAGT. The CDR3 runs 14 residues. This chain's CDR3 is CASRSGITTDTQYF. CDR3 DNA sequence: TGTGCCAGCAGGAGCGGGATCACGACAGATACGCAGTATTTT.

The rearrangement links TRBV5-5 to TRBJ2-7; D unresolved. Germline V gene lookup returns CDR1 SGHKS and CDR2 YYEKEE (reference sequence). This CDR3 has 13 residues. Trimming removed 0 bases at V and 0 bases at J, with 4 bases between. DNA of the CDR3: TGTGCCAGCAGCTTGGCCCCCTCCTACGAGCAGTACTTC. Translating it yields CASSLAPSYEQYF.

The chain has TRBV11-3 and TRBJ2-1, with 9 bases fitting TRBD2. The CDR3 is 16 residues long. V was pared by 4 bases and J by 8 bases, with 12 bases of the junction left unmatched. Per germline, CDR1 SGHNT and CDR2 YENEEA. The CDR3 DNA follows: TGTGCCAGCAGCTCCAGTACTAGCGGGCCTTTGGATGAGCAGTTCTTC. Its protein is CASSSSTSGPLDEQFF. Using reference TRBV11-3 and TRBJ2-1 for the parts outside the CDR3, the full variable domain is EAGVVQSPRYKIIEKKQPVAFWCNPISGHNTLYWYLQNLGQGPELLIRYENEEAVDDSQLPKDRFSAERLKGVDSTLKIQPAELGDSAVYLCASSSSTSGPLDEQFFGPGTRLTVL.

CDR3: CASSLSVCLGYEQYF. CDR3 in DNA: TGTGCCAGCAGTTTATCCGTTTGCCTCGGCTACGAGCAGTACTTC. The chain uses TRBV27 and TRBJ2-7; D is uncertain. Trimming stripped 0 bases from V and 3 bases from J, with 12 bases between. This CDR3 spans 15 amino acids. Germline V gene lookup returns CDR1 MNHEY and CDR2 SMNVEV (reference sequence).

The chain employs TRBV28 and TRBJ1-2, with D unresolved. V lost 2 bases and J lost 1, with 5 bases in between. From germline, CDR1 is MDHEN and CDR2 SYDVKM. This CDR3 spans 13 amino acids. Here the CDR3 reads CASSLTDNYGYTF. Here the CDR3 DNA reads TGTGCCAGCAGTTTAACAGATAACTATGGCTACACCTTC.

The rearrangement uses TRBV7-6 and TRBJ2-3; D assignment may be TRBD1 or TRBD2 (5 bases each). Trimming shortened V by 1 base and J by 2 bases, and 13 bases separated the two germline ends. CDR3 length: 16 amino acids. The germline V gene has CDR1 SGHVS and CDR2 FNYEAQ. This chain's CDR3 is CASSLGALGATDTQYF. CDR3 DNA sequence: TGTGCCAGCAGCTTAGGGGCACTAGGGGCCACAGATACGCAGTATTTT.

The chain recombines TRBV6-5 with TRBJ2-3; D is unresolved. This CDR3 is 13 amino acids long. CDR1 and CDR2 from the germline V gene are MNHEY and SVGAGI. V lost 5 bases and J 0 bases, leaving 6 bases between the germline ends. DNA for the CDR3: TGTGCCAGCAGTCCTGACAGCACAGATACGCAGTATTTT. Translating gives CASSPDSTDTQYF.